What follows are 31 T cell receptor beta chains derived from one specimen sequenced in a study of identical twins. TCRdb analysed the 5' RACE reads with MiXCR anew, one entry per CDR3 protein. The sample includes approximately 630,000 distinct CDR3 sequences, around 7.4% seen only once; the top ten take 1.5% to 2%. These data were also reused for a study on yellow fever vaccine responses in identical twins.

What was sequenced was PBMCs. The source is a woman younger than 30 in good health.

This clonotype has more than one count but fewer than ten. The DNA of the CDR3 is TGTGCCAGCAGCTCGGAGAGGGGGGATTTCGACACCATATATTTT. Its protein is CASSSERGDFDTIYF. J is TRBJ1-3 and V is TRBV11-2, with D perhaps TRBD1 (6 bases). This CDR3 comprises 15 residues. Trimming cost V 4 bases and J 8 bases, with 18 bases left between them. Germline V gene sequence: CDR1 SGHAT, CDR2 FQNNGV.

The V and J genes are TRBV7-2 and TRBJ2-5; 8 nucleotides align to TRBD1. V shed 5 bases and J 1 base; nucleotides not matched to a gene: 12. Per germline, CDR1 SGHTA and CDR2 FQGNSA. The CDR3 sequence is 17 residues long. CDR3 loop: CASSPRVTGVSQETQYF. The DNA for the CDR3 is TGTGCCAGCAGCCCTCGGGTGACAGGGGTTTCCCAAGAGACCCAGTACTTC.

This clonotype appeared a few times. The chain has TRBV3-1 and TRBJ2-5; 12 positions agree with TRBD2. Trimming took 4 bases from V and 5 from J; bases not matched to a gene: 11. The CDR3 totals 17 residues. CDR1 is LGHDT, CDR2 YNNKEL, per germline (reference sequence). Written as DNA, the CDR3 is TGTGCCAGCAGCCCCCTCTCGACTAGCGGGAGTTGGGAGACCCAGTACTTC. Protein sequence: CASSPLSTSGSWETQYF.

In this sample, this clonotype turned up a few times. The CDR3 reads CASSYAAGRITGEKLFF. The CDR3 bases are TGTGCCAGCAGTTACGCGGCAGGTAGAATCACGGGTGAAAAACTGTTTTTT. The genes are TRBV6-5 and TRBJ1-4; no definite D call. The V end lost 2 bases, the J end lost 7 bases, and 20 bases lay between the germline ends. CDR1 is MNHEY and CDR2 is SVGAGI in the germline V gene. This CDR3 comprises 17 residues.

This clonotype was observed many times. The chain uses TRBV27 and TRBJ2-7; the D is unclear. The germline V gene has CDR1 MNHEY and CDR2 SMNVEV (reference sequence). The CDR3 runs 14 residues. The ends were cut back, 5 bases at V and 1 base at J, with 12 bases in the middle. The CDR3 loop is CASSPRTDSYEQYV. For the CDR3, the DNA is TGTGCCAGCAGTCCACGGACGGATTCCTACGAGCAGTACGTC.

Worth noting for this clonotype: An end of the junction differs from the germline gene, which may be a read error. The chain is built from TRBV6-2 or TRBV6-3 and TRBJ2-5; no clear D. The germline V gene encodes CDR1 MNHEY and CDR2 SVGEGT. The length of the CDR3 is 12 residues. The CDR3, as DNA: TGTGCCAGCAGCCCGAACCAGCCCGAACGGGACTTC. This gives the protein CASSPNQPERDF.

V and J are TRBV20-1 and TRBJ2-3, with TRBD1 matching 8 bases. V shed 0 bases, J shed 1 base, and the junction held 3 bases outside the gene matches. Per the germline V gene, CDR1 is DFQATT and CDR2 is SNEGSKA (reference sequence). The CDR3 has 15 residues. The CDR3 DNA reads TGCAGTGCTAGAGATACAGGGGGTCGCACAGATACGCAGTATTTT. As protein: CSARDTGGRTDTQYF.

This clonotype was counted at least ten times. This chain links TRBV28 with TRBJ1-2, with TRBD1 identical over 7 bases. The germline V gene encodes CDR1 MDHEN and CDR2 SYDVKM. V trimming: 3 bases; J trimming: 8 bases; junction bases outside the gene matches: 9. This CDR3 comprises 14 residues. The CDR3 here is CASSFSDRLTGYTF. The CDR3 DNA sequence: TGTGCCAGCAGTTTCTCGGACAGGTTGACCGGCTACACCTTC.

V usage is TRBV10-3 and J usage is TRBJ2-5; D is possibly TRBD1 or TRBD2 (5 bases each). V was trimmed by 3 bases and J by 5 bases, leaving 16 bases between them. Germline V gene data show CDR1 as ENHRY and CDR2 as SYGVKD. The CDR3 covers 15 residues. The CDR3 protein is CAISDSGTLGETQYF. The DNA for the CDR3 is TGTGCCATCAGTGACTCCGGGACCTTAGGGGAGACCCAGTACTTC.

In its sample, this clonotype was seen a few times. This chain uses TRBV20-1 with TRBJ2-1; D gene uncertain. Germline CDR1 reads DFQATT; CDR2 reads SNEGSKA (reference sequence). V dropped 6 bases and J dropped 3 bases, with 3 bases sitting between them. The CDR3 contains 10 residues. In nucleotides, the CDR3 is TGCAGTGCGTTCTACAATGAGCAGTTCTTC. Translated, it gives CSAFYNEQFF.

V usage is TRBV15 and J usage is TRBJ2-1; D is unclear. CDR1 is LNHNV and CDR2 is YYDKDF in the germline V gene (reference sequence). Trimming took 0 bases from V and 7 from J, leaving 13 bases between them. This CDR3 region has 15 residues. The CDR3 nucleotides are TGTGCCACCAGCAGAGATCAGACTCTGCCGAATGAGCAGTTCTTC. As protein: CATSRDQTLPNEQFF. The whole variable domain, filled in from reference TRBV15 and TRBJ2-1, reads DAMVIQNPRYQVTQFGKPVTLSCSQTLNHNVMYWYQQKSSQAPKLLFHYYDKDFNNEADTPDNFQSRRPNTSFCFLDIRSPGLGDTAMYLCATSRDQTLPNEQFFGPGTRLTVL.

The table lists this clonotype with a few counts. At one of its ends the junction is not consistent with the germline gene, which may arise from a read error. The chain links TRBV5-6 to TRBJ2-5; D is uncertain. The CDR3 consists of 19 residues. Germline V CDR1 and CDR2: SGHDT, YYEEEE. CDR3 in amino acids: CASSFWRRSRTEIQETQYF. DNA for the CDR3: TGCGCCAGCAGCTTTTGGCGCCGGTCGCGAACGGAAATCCAAGAGACCCAGTACTTC.

This clonotype has at least ten counts. This chain connects TRBV7-8 to TRBJ2-2, with 10 positions matching TRBD2. The CDR3 loop spans 15 amino acids. Germline lookup yields CDR1 SGHVS and CDR2 FQNEAQ. J was trimmed by 4 bases and V by 5 bases; bases with no gene match: 4. The CDR3 nucleotides read TGTGCCAGCAGCCTCTTAGCGGGGGGCACCGGGGAGCTGTTTTTT. It is translated as CASSLLAGGTGELFF.

This clonotype came up many times. The J gene is TRBJ2-5, the V gene TRBV6-5; TRBD1 or TRBD2 may be the D gene (5 bases each). This CDR3 has 13 residues. The germline V gene has CDR1 MNHEY and CDR2 SVGAGI. Between the trimmed V and J ends, which lost 2 bases and 7 bases, there was a span of 11 bases. For the CDR3, the DNA is TGTGCCAGCAGTTACGGGGGAGTGGGGACCCAGTACTTC. It codes for CASSYGGVGTQYF.

The chain joins TRBV10-2 to TRBJ1-2, with 7 bases aligning to TRBD1. The germline V gene has CDR1 WSHSY and CDR2 SAAADI. Losses at the gene ends were 3 bases for V and 7 bases for J; bases not matched to a gene: 5. The CDR3 contains 13 residues. As DNA, the CDR3 is TGCGCCAGCAGTGACGAGGGGGCGCCTGGCTACACCTTC. It is translated as CASSDEGAPGYTF.

This clonotype showed up many times. The V and J genes are TRBV7-9 and TRBJ1-2, with no clear D. This CDR3 contains 12 residues. CDR1 is SEHNR and CDR2 is FQNEAQ in the germline V gene (reference sequence). V was clipped by 5 bases and J by 8 bases, with 12 bases between them. The CDR3 reads CASSIGPRGYTF. The CDR3 nucleotides read TGTGCCAGCAGCATAGGTCCCAGGGGCTACACCTTC.

The genes are TRBV5-5 and TRBJ2-7, with TRBD1 as a possible D gene (5 bases). The CDR3 contains 13 residues. Germline lookup yields CDR1 SGHKS and CDR2 YYEKEE (reference sequence). V lost 4 bases and J 8 bases, leaving 16 bases between the germline ends. This CDR3 is CASSPTALRQQYF. Here the CDR3 DNA reads TGTGCCAGCAGCCCGACAGCCCTACGACAGCAGTACTTC. Full variable domain (rest looked up from reference TRBV5-5 and TRBJ2-7): DAGVTQSPTHLIKTRGQQVTLRCSPISGHKSVSWYQQVLGQGPQFIFQYYEKEERGRGNFPDRFSARQFPNYSSELNVNALLLGDSALYLCASSPTALRQQYFGPGTRLTVT.

CDR3 region: CASSLTGLNNEQFF. The CDR3 DNA follows: TGTGCCAGCAGCTTAACCGGACTGAACAATGAGCAGTTCTTC. This chain links TRBV7-3 with TRBJ2-1, with D perhaps matching TRBD2 (5 bases). This CDR3 has 14 residues. The germline V gene encodes CDR1 SGHTA and CDR2 FQGTGA. V lost 0 bases to trimming and J lost 5 bases, with 8 bases between them.

The sample holds a few counts of this clonotype. The chain recombines TRBV21-1 with TRBJ1-1; the table gives TRBD1 as D, unverified against the DNA. TRBV21-1 is a documented pseudogene. The CDR3 is 14 residues long. CDR3 protein: CASSKHRTGGQAFF. As DNA, the CDR3 is TGTGCCAGCAGCAAACATAGGACAGGGGGCCAAGCTTTCTTT.

The sample holds many counts of this clonotype. The CDR3 reads CASSTRTHKVYNSPLHF. CDR3 bases: TGTGCCAGCAGTACTCGGACACACAAAGTTTATAATTCACCCCTCCACTTT. V is TRBV28 and J is TRBJ1-6, with D perhaps matching TRBD1 (5 bases). V was shortened by 5 bases and J by 4 bases, with 18 bases between the two germline ends. CDR3 length: 17 residues. Germline V gives CDR1 MDHEN, CDR2 SYDVKM.

The sample holds a few counts of this clonotype. The gene calls are TRBV5-1 and TRBJ2-5; 8 bases are shared with TRBD2. The CDR3 sequence is 17 residues long. Germline V gene data show CDR1 as SGHRS and CDR2 as YFSETQ. Germline trimming cut 4 bases from V and 4 bases from J; bases unmatched to any gene: 15. CDR3 sequence: CASSLLAVGGRIETQYF. CDR3 in DNA: TGCGCCAGCAGCCTCCTCGCGGTAGGCGGGAGGATAGAGACCCAGTACTTC.

This clonotype appeared many times. V and J are TRBV5-1 and TRBJ2-1; D gene uncertain. The CDR3 is 17 residues long. Germline V CDR1 and CDR2: SGHRS, YFSETQ. Trimming removed 3 bases from V and 0 bases from J, with 16 bases in between. CDR3 sequence: CASSSSLQRPSYNEQFF. The CDR3 DNA follows: TGCGCCAGCAGCTCCAGCTTACAGCGACCCTCCTACAATGAGCAGTTCTTC. The complete variable domain, with remaining parts taken from reference TRBV5-1 and TRBJ2-1, reads KAGVTQTPRYLIKTRGQQVTLSCSPISGHRSVSWYQQTPGQGLQFLFEYFSETQRNKGNFPGRFSGRQFSNSRSEMNVSTLELGDSALYLCASSSSLQRPSYNEQFFGPGTRLTVL.

This clonotype was counted only a few times. The chain employs TRBV5-1 and TRBJ2-2, with 9 bases aligning to TRBD1. This CDR3 spans 22 amino acids. The germline CDR1 and CDR2 sequences are SGHRS and YFSETQ. The V and J ends lost 1 base and 2 bases, in that order; junction bases with no gene match: 21. The CDR3 nucleotides read TGCGCCAGCAGCTTGTCTTTGGGGACGGACAGGGGACACGCGCCCAACACCGGGGAGCTGTTTTTT. This sequence encodes CASSLSLGTDRGHAPNTGELFF.

This clonotype was seen a few times. The rearrangement joins TRBV24-1 to TRBJ2-5; possible D gene TRBD1, 5 bases. Per germline, CDR1 KGHDR and CDR2 SFDVKD. The V and J ends lost 4 bases and 1 base respectively, with 12 bases between them. The CDR3 is 15 residues long. CDR3 sequence: CATSDPAGFQETQYF. CDR3 in DNA: TGTGCCACCAGTGACCCAGCAGGGTTCCAAGAGACCCAGTACTTC.

The rearrangement links TRBV5-1 to TRBJ2-7; TRBD1 aligns across 7 bases. Germline loops: CDR1 SGHRS, CDR2 YFSETQ. This CDR3 has 12 residues. V shed 8 bases and J 4 bases; nucleotides not matched to a gene: 6. The CDR3 loop reads CARGSTGYEQYV. DNA of the CDR3: TGCGCCAGGGGCTCGACAGGGTACGAGCAGTACGTC.

The chain uses TRBV3-1 and TRBJ2-2, with D perhaps matching TRBD1 or TRBD2 (6 bases each). Trimming cost V 7 bases and J 6 bases, with 12 bases left between them. There are 13 residues in the CDR3. Germline CDR1 and CDR2: LGHDT and YNNKEL (reference sequence). The CDR3 DNA reads TGTGCCAGCAAATTCGGGGGCCCCGGGGAGCTGTTTTTT. Translation gives CASKFGGPGELFF. The full variable domain, in which reference TRBV3-1 and TRBJ2-2 provide the parts outside the CDR3, is DTAVSQTPKYLVTQMGNDKSIKCEQNLGHDTMYWYKQDSKKFLKIMFSYNNKELIINETVPNRFSPKSPDKAHLNLHINSLELGDSAVYFCASKFGGPGELFFGEGSRLTVL.

This clonotype has a handful of counts. The rearrangement links TRBV29-1 to TRBJ2-5; D is ambiguous. The CDR3 consists of 11 residues. Trimming cost V 5 bases and J 1 base, with 5 bases left between them. Germline V gene lookup returns CDR1 SQVTM and CDR2 ANQGSEA. The CDR3 reads CSVHAQETQYF. CDR3 coding DNA: TGCAGCGTTCATGCCCAAGAGACCCAGTACTTC.

This rearrangement joins TRBV20-1 to TRBJ2-2; TRBD2 matches 12 bases. CDR1 and CDR2 (germline): DFQATT, SNEGSKA (reference sequence). There are 16 residues in the CDR3. Unmatched junction bases numbered 8, after V lost 3 bases and J lost 6 bases. CDR3 sequence: CSASPSASGRAGELFF. The DNA for the CDR3 is TGCAGTGCTAGCCCGAGCGCTAGCGGGAGGGCCGGGGAGCTGTTTTTT.

This clonotype has only a few counts. The chain employs TRBV29-1 and TRBJ1-2; no clear D. Trimming removed 0 bases at V and 1 base at J, with 6 bases between. In germline, CDR1 is SQVTM, CDR2 ANQGSEA. The CDR3 has 13 amino acids. This CDR3 reads CSVEEDGNYGYTF. The CDR3 coding sequence is TGCAGCGTTGAAGAAGACGGTAACTATGGCTACACCTTC.

Ten or more counts support this clonotype. The chain is built from TRBV3-1 and TRBJ1-2, with no clear D. The germline V gene encodes CDR1 LGHDT and CDR2 YNNKEL (reference sequence). The CDR3 totals 11 residues. Deletions cut 3 bases from V and 7 bases from J, with 6 bases between. CDR3: CASSHLSGYTF. As DNA, the CDR3 is TGTGCCAGCAGCCATTTGTCTGGCTACACCTTC.

This chain's CDR3 is CASSLDITGYGYTF. The DNA of the CDR3 is TGTGCCAGCAGTTTAGACATTACGGGATATGGCTACACCTTC. This rearrangement joins TRBV12-3 or TRBV12-4 to TRBJ1-2; D call uncertain. This CDR3 has 14 residues. The germline V and J ends were trimmed by 1 base and 5 bases, with 11 bases remaining between them.